The 31 T cell receptor beta chains presented below share a single source sample, sequenced in a study of cytomegalovirus exposure and HLA in healthy donors. Using immunoSEQ multiplex PCR, the repertoire was profiled, and TCRdb retains in-frame clones only, with some absent. The sample has about 110,000 clones, 85% to 90% seen once. The sample consisted of PBMCs. Receptors originate from a woman in her thirties in good health and CMV-seropositive.

V is TRBV5-6 and J is TRBJ2-5; possible D gene TRBD1, 7 bases. The germline gives CDR1 SGHDT, CDR2 YYEEEE. The CDR3 totals 14 residues. Trimming removed 4 bases at V and 5 bases at J, with 15 bases between. CDR3 sequence: CASSAGQLGETQYF. In DNA form, the CDR3 reads TGTGCCAGCAGCGCGGGACAGTTAGGGGAGACCCAGTACTTC.

The chain couples TRBV11-2 to TRBJ2-1, with D perhaps TRBD1 (6 bases). This CDR3 has 15 amino acids. Germline CDR1 is SGHAT and CDR2 is FQNNGV. Trimming took 2 bases from V and 5 from J, leaving 13 bases between them. The CDR3 loop is CASSLWAGVNNEQFF. The CDR3 DNA is TGTGCCAGCAGCTTATGGGCAGGGGTGAACAATGAGCAGTTCTTC.

The rearrangement links TRBV4-3 to TRBJ2-6; 8 bases agree with TRBD2. The CDR3 covers 18 residues. CDR1 LGHNA and CDR2 YSLEER come from the germline V gene. J lost 2 bases, V lost 1 base, and 7 bases had no gene match. CDR3 region: CASSQGWLAGPGANVLTF. DNA for the CDR3: TGCGCCAGCAGCCAAGGTTGGCTAGCGGGCCCTGGGGCCAACGTCCTGACTTTC.

V is TRBV13 and J is TRBJ2-3; TRBD1 is a possible D gene (5 bases). This CDR3 is 15 amino acids long. Germline CDR1 PRHDT, CDR2 FYEKMQ (reference sequence). V was pared by 0 bases and J by 0 bases, with 7 bases between. This CDR3 reads CASSLGQGSTDTQYF. The CDR3 DNA reads TGTGCCAGCAGCTTAGGTCAGGGAAGCACAGATACGCAGTATTTT.

In this sample, this clone turned up once. The V gene is TRBV27, the J gene TRBJ2-1; 7 nucleotides align to TRBD2. Germline V gene sequence: CDR1 MNHEY, CDR2 SMNVEV (reference sequence). The V and J ends lost 6 bases and 12 bases, in that order; junction bases with no gene match: 8. This CDR3 is built from 12 residues. For the CDR3, the DNA is TGTGCCAGCAGCCTAAATGGGGGGGGGCAGTTCTTC. Translation gives CASSLNGGGQFF.

This clone was seen just once. V gene TRBV6-4 combines with J gene TRBJ2-2; no clear D gene. The CDR3 is 15 residues long. Between the trimmed V and J ends, which lost 2 bases and 4 bases, there was a span of 11 bases. Germline-derived CDR1 and CDR2 are MRHNA and SNTAGT. DNA of the CDR3: TGTGCCAGCAGTGACAGTGCCCAGGCCACCGGGGAGCTGTTTTTT. It is translated as CASSDSAQATGELFF.

DNA for the CDR3: TGCGCCAGCAGTGATAACTTCTCTGGAAACACCATATATTTT. It is translated as CASSDNFSGNTIYF. J is TRBJ1-3 and V is TRBV10-2; D remains ambiguous. The germline V gene has CDR1 WSHSY and CDR2 SAAADI. Trimming left V 3 bases short and J 0 bases short, with 6 bases between. The CDR3 contains 14 residues.

The chain couples TRBV7-2 to TRBJ2-2; a weak D match, TRBD1 (6 bases). V was pared by 2 bases and J by 4 bases, with 20 bases between. CDR1 SGHTA and CDR2 FQGNSA come from the germline V gene. The CDR3 loop spans 18 amino acids. The CDR3 loop reads CASSLRLTGPKFTGELFF. The CDR3 DNA follows: TGTGCCAGCAGCTTACGCTTGACAGGACCCAAATTCACCGGGGAGCTGTTTTTT.

The V gene is TRBV7-3, the J gene TRBJ2-7; 8 bases agree with TRBD1. Germline V gene lookup returns CDR1 SGHTA and CDR2 FQGTGA. This CDR3 has 13 amino acids. V gave up 1 base and J gave up 6 bases; unmatched junction bases: 2. Written as DNA, the CDR3 is TGTGCCAGCAGCTTAAGTGGACAGGGCGAGCAGTACTTC. It translates to CASSLSGQGEQYF.

This rearrangement joins TRBV7-8 to TRBJ2-5; a weak D match, TRBD1 (5 bases). V shed 5 bases and J shed 5 bases, with 9 bases lying between them. Germline lookup yields CDR1 SGHVS and CDR2 FQNEAQ. This CDR3 is built from 12 residues. This chain's CDR3 is CASSQGGETQYF. CDR3 sequence (DNA): TGTGCCAGCAGCCAGGGTGGGGAGACCCAGTACTTC.

The V gene is TRBV2, the J gene TRBJ2-1; D possibly corresponds to TRBD2 (6 bases). The ends were cut back, 6 bases at V and 3 bases at J, with 18 bases in the middle. The CDR3 is 16 amino acids. Germline CDR1 reads SNHLY; CDR2 reads FYNNEI. CDR3 DNA: TGTGCCAGCAGATACGGTCTGCGGGACGACTACAATGAGCAGTTCTTC. Translation: CASRYGLRDDYNEQFF.

The CDR3 is CASRRGGTGRGETQYF. Written as DNA, the CDR3 is TGCGCCAGCCGACGGGGAGGGACAGGGCGTGGGGAGACCCAGTACTTC. This chain links TRBV5-1 with TRBJ2-5; 9 bases agree with TRBD1. The germline CDR1 and CDR2 sequences are SGHRS and YFSETQ. Trimming took 7 bases from V and 5 from J; bases not matched to a gene: 15. The CDR3 totals 16 residues.

The CDR3 protein is CASSFSNTGELFF. The CDR3 DNA reads as TGTGCCAGCAGTTTTAGTAACACCGGGGAGCTGTTTTTT. This chain connects TRBV28 to TRBJ2-2; D is unresolved. This CDR3 has 13 residues. With 3 bases removed from V and 2 bases from J, the gap between germline ends came to 4 bases. Germline lookup yields CDR1 MDHEN and CDR2 SYDVKM. Full variable domain (rest looked up from reference TRBV28 and TRBJ2-2): DVKVTQSSRYLVKRTGEKVFLECVQDMDHENMFWYRQDPGLGLRLIYFSYDVKMKEKGDIPEGYSVSREKKERFSLILESASTNQTSMYLCASSFSNTGELFFGEGSRLTVL.

The rearrangement links TRBV25-1 to TRBJ2-1; D remains unclear. The CDR3 contains 11 residues. Trimming shortened V by 8 bases and J by 4 bases, and 6 bases separated the two germline ends. Germline V gives CDR1 MGHDK, CDR2 SYGVNS. The CDR3 region has the DNA TGTGCCAGCTTACAGTACAATGAGCAGTTCTTC. This encodes CASLQYNEQFF.

The chain joins TRBV30 to TRBJ2-7; the match to TRBD1 covers 7 bases. Looked up from germline, CDR1 is GTSNPN and CDR2 is SVGIG (reference sequence). The CDR3 sequence is 13 residues long. J was trimmed by 0 bases and V by 5 bases; bases with no gene match: 4. The CDR3 loop reads CAWVRDSSYEQYF. In DNA, the CDR3 is TGTGCCTGGGTGAGGGACAGCTCCTACGAGCAGTACTTC.

The rearrangement links TRBV7-2 to TRBJ1-2; unclear D gene. CDR1 is SGHTA, CDR2 FQGNSA, per germline. Deletions cut 6 bases from V and 8 bases from J, with 13 bases between. The CDR3 is made up of 12 amino acids. The CDR3 loop reads CASSFLSGGYTF. The DNA for the CDR3 is TGTGCCAGCAGTTTCCTTTCGGGGGGCTACACCTTC.

The chain uses TRBV5-1 and TRBJ2-2; D unresolved. V shed 2 bases and J shed 4 bases, with 6 bases lying between them. Germline CDR1 reads SGHRS; CDR2 reads YFSETQ. The CDR3 sequence is 13 residues long. The DNA for the CDR3 is TGCGCCAGCAGCTTTGGGCCCACCGGGGAGCTGTTTTTT. It specifies CASSFGPTGELFF.

J is TRBJ2-7 and V is TRBV29-1; possible D gene TRBD1, 5 bases. This CDR3 has 15 amino acids. Germline CDR1 reads SQVTM; CDR2 reads ANQGSEA. Trimming shortened V by 4 bases and J by 3 bases, and 19 bases separated the two germline ends. CDR3 nucleotide sequence: TGCAGCGTTGGGATCCCAGGGCATAGGGACTACGAGCAGTACTTC. Its translation: CSVGIPGHRDYEQYF.

This clone appeared a single time. The chain couples TRBV6-1 to TRBJ2-1; D possibly corresponds to TRBD1 (6 bases). Germline CDR1 is MNHNS and CDR2 is SASEGT. Trimming took off 2 bases at V and 5 bases at J, with 10 bases between the two ends. The length of the CDR3 is 14 residues. In nucleotides, the CDR3 is TGTGCCAGCAGTGAATTTCAGGGGAACAATGAGCAGTTCTTC. This sequence encodes CASSEFQGNNEQFF.

The chain links TRBV6-5 to TRBJ1-4; unclear D gene. The CDR3 length is 11 residues. Germline CDR1 is MNHEY and CDR2 is SVGAGI. V was shortened by 2 bases and J by 8 bases, with 3 bases between the two germline ends. CDR3 in amino acids: CASSYGEKLFF. The CDR3 bases are TGTGCCAGCAGTTACGGCGAAAAACTGTTTTTT.

The chain uses TRBV2 and TRBJ2-1; a weak D match, TRBD1 (7 bases). The length of the CDR3 is 13 residues. V dropped 6 bases and J dropped 14 bases, with 20 bases sitting between them. Germline V gene sequence: CDR1 SNHLY, CDR2 FYNNEI. The DNA of the CDR3 is TGTGCCAGCAGCGGTCCCGGAGGGGGCGTTAAGTTCTTC. Amino acid sequence: CASSGPGGGVKFF.

The chain recombines TRBV9 with TRBJ2-7; D gene uncertain. V was shortened by 1 base and J by 0 bases, with 11 bases between the two germline ends. The CDR3 is 15 residues long. Germline CDR1 is SGDLS and CDR2 is YYNGEE. The CDR3 nucleotides are TGTGCCAGCAGCGTATCAGTGGCCGACTCCTACGAGCAGTACTTC. Its protein product is CASSVSVADSYEQYF.

The V call is TRBV6-4, the J call TRBJ1-1; TRBD1 matches 8 bases. This CDR3 has 14 amino acids. Unmatched junction bases numbered 6, after V lost 6 bases and J lost 3 bases. Looked up from germline, CDR1 is MRHNA and CDR2 is SNTAGT. The CDR3 region is CASRVTGGDTEAFF. The CDR3 DNA follows: TGTGCCAGCAGGGTTACAGGGGGAGACACTGAAGCTTTCTTT.

This rearrangement joins TRBV7-2 to TRBJ2-2; D is uncertain. V shed 3 bases and J shed 0 bases, with 8 bases lying between them. The germline gives CDR1 SGHTA, CDR2 FQGNSA. This CDR3 comprises 15 residues. CDR3 loop: CASSLVAANTGELFF. The CDR3 region has the DNA TGTGCCAGCAGCTTGGTCGCAGCGAACACCGGGGAGCTGTTTTTT.

V is TRBV18 and J is TRBJ2-2, with 9 bases identical to TRBD1. The CDR3 length is 16 residues. With V trimmed by 3 bases and J by 4 bases, 6 bases remained unmatched. The V gene's germline CDR1 is KGHSH and CDR2 LQKENI. The CDR3 loop is CASSPKKTGGTGELFF. DNA of the CDR3: TGTGCCAGCTCACCGAAGAAGACAGGGGGCACCGGGGAGCTGTTTTTT.

The chain's CDR3 is CASSQAGHRANTGELFF. CDR3 in DNA: TGCGCCAGCAGCCAAGCGGGTCACAGGGCCAACACCGGGGAGCTGTTTTTT. The chain joins TRBV4-1 to TRBJ2-2; maybe TRBD1 (6 bases). Per germline, CDR1 MGHRA and CDR2 YSYEKL. There are 17 residues in the CDR3. The V end was cut by 1 base, the J end by 2 bases, with 14 bases between.

V gene TRBV2 combines with J gene TRBJ2-1; D is perhaps TRBD1 (5 bases). V was cut by 2 bases and J by 2 bases, with 10 bases left in between. The germline CDR1 and CDR2 sequences are SNHLY and FYNNEI. The CDR3 loop spans 15 amino acids. The chain's CDR3 is CASSEIDSPYNEQFF. DNA of the CDR3: TGTGCCAGCAGTGAAATCGACAGCCCCTACAATGAGCAGTTCTTC.

The chain uses TRBV30 and TRBJ1-4; D may be TRBD1 (6 bases). V lost 3 bases, J lost 3 bases, and 14 bases lay in between. CDR1 is GTSNPN and CDR2 is SVGIG in the germline V gene (reference sequence). The CDR3 runs 15 residues. The CDR3 DNA reads as TGTGCCTGGAGACAGGGAGGGATCTCTAATGAAAAACTGTTTTTT. Translation gives CAWRQGGISNEKLFF. The whole variable domain, filled in from reference TRBV30 and TRBJ1-4, reads SQTIHQWPATLVQPVGSPLSLECTVEGTSNPNLYWYRQAAGRGLQLLFYSVGIGQISSEVPQNLSASRPQDRQFILSSKKLLLSDSGFYLCAWRQGGISNEKLFFGSGTQLSVL.

The J gene is TRBJ2-1, the V gene TRBV11-2, with TRBD2 matching 13 bases. The CDR3 length is 14 residues. Losses at the gene ends were 8 bases for V and 7 bases for J; bases not matched to a gene: 5. Germline V CDR1 and CDR2: SGHAT, FQNNGV. DNA for the CDR3: TGTGCCAGCGTTCGACTAGCGGGGGGTAATGAGCAGTTCTTC. Its protein is CASVRLAGGNEQFF.

The J gene is TRBJ1-1, the V gene TRBV9; tentative D call: TRBD1 (5 bases). V was shortened by 0 bases and J by 4 bases, with 10 bases between the two germline ends. The germline V gene encodes CDR1 SGDLS and CDR2 YYNGEE. The CDR3 extends over 14 amino acids. The CDR3 bases are TGTGCCAGCAGCGTAGGGGGCTATAGCACTGAAGCTTTCTTT. Translating it yields CASSVGGYSTEAFF. The variable domain in full, with the rest retrieved from reference TRBV9 and TRBJ1-1, is DSGVTQTPKHLITATGQRVTLRCSPRSGDLSVYWYQQSLDQGLQFLIQYYNGEERAKGNILERFSAQQFPDLHSELNLSSLELGDSALYFCASSVGGYSTEAFFGQGTRLTVV.

V usage is TRBV30 and J usage is TRBJ2-1, with TRBD2 matching 7 bases. CDR1 and CDR2 (germline): GTSNPN, SVGIG (reference sequence). The CDR3 totals 14 residues. J lost 4 bases, V lost 2 bases, and 5 bases had no gene match. CDR3 DNA: TGTGCCTGGAGTCTGGCGGGAGTTTACAATGAGCAGTTCTTC. Encoded protein: CAWSLAGVYNEQFF.